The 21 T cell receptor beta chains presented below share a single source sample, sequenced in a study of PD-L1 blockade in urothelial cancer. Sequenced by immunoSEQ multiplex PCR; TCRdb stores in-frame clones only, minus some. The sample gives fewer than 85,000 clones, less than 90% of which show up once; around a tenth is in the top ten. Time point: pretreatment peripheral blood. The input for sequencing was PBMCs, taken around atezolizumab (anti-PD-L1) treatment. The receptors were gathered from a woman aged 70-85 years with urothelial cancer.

CDR3 in amino acids: CASSSTGEQYF. Written as DNA, the CDR3 is TGTGCCAGCAGCTCCACGGGCGAGCAGTACTTC. This chain uses TRBV5-6 with TRBJ2-7; D remains unclear. The germline gives CDR1 SGHDT, CDR2 YYEEEE. The CDR3 runs 11 residues. With 3 bases removed from V and 6 bases from J, the gap between germline ends came to 7 bases.

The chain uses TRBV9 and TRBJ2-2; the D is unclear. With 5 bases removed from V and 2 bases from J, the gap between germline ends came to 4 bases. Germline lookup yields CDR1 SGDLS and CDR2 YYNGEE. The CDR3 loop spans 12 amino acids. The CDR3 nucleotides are TGTGCCAGCAGTGGCAACACCGGGGAGCTGTTTTTT. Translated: CASSGNTGELFF.

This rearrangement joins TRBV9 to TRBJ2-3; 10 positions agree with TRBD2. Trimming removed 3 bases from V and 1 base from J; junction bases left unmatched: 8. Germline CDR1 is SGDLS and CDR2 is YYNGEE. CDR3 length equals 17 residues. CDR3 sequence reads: CASSARGLAGGTDTQYF. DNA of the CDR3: TGTGCCAGCAGCGCAAGAGGGCTAGCGGGGGGCACAGATACGCAGTATTTT.

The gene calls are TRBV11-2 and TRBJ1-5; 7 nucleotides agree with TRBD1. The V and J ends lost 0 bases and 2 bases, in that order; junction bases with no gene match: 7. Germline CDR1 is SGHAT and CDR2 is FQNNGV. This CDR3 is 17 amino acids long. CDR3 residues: CASSLDAERGRNQPQHF. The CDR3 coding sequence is TGTGCCAGCAGCTTAGATGCTGAGAGGGGGCGCAATCAGCCCCAGCATTTT.

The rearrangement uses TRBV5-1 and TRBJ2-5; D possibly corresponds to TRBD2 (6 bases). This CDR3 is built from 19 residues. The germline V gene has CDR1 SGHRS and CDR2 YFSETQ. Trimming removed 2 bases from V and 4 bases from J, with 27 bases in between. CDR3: CASSLKGFSGRAEGETQYF. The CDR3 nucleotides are TGCGCCAGCAGCTTAAAAGGGTTTAGCGGTCGTGCAGAGGGAGAGACCCAGTACTTC.

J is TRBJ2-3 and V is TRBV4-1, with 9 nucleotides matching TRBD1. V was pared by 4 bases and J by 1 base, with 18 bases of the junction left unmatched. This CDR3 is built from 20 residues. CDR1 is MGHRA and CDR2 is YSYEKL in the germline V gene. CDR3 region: CASSRVTGTGFRSGTDTQYF. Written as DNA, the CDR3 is TGCGCCAGCAGCCGGGTCACTGGGACAGGGTTTCGGTCCGGCACAGATACGCAGTATTTT.

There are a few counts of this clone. This CDR3 is CSVGQGDGNTIYF. The CDR3 nucleotides are TGCAGCGTTGGGCAGGGCGATGGAAACACCATATATTTT. This chain connects TRBV29-1 to TRBJ1-3, with a tentative D call TRBD1 (5 bases). The CDR3 loop spans 13 amino acids. The V end was cut by 4 bases, the J end by 3 bases, with 10 bases between. Germline V lookup: CDR1 SQVTM, CDR2 ANQGSEA. Combining the CDR3 with reference TRBV29-1 and TRBJ1-3 gives the whole variable domain SAVISQKPSRDICQRGTSLTIQCQVDSQVTMMFWYRQQPGQSLTLIATANQGSEATYESGFVIDKFPISRPNLTFSTLTVSNMSPEDSSIYLCSVGQGDGNTIYFGEGSWLTVV.

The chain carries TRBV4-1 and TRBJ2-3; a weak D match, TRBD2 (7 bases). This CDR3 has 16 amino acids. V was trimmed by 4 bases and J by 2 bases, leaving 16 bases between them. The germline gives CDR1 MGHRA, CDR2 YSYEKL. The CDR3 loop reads CASSLVGGANTDTQYF. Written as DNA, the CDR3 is TGCGCCAGCAGCCTGGTTGGGGGGGCCAACACAGATACGCAGTATTTT.

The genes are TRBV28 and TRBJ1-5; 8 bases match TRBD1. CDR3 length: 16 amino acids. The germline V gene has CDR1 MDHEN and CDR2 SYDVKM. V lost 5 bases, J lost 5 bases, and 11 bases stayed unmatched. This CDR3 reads CASSTGQGKGYQPQHF. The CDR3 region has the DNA TGTGCCAGCAGTACAGGACAGGGAAAAGGGTATCAGCCCCAGCATTTT.

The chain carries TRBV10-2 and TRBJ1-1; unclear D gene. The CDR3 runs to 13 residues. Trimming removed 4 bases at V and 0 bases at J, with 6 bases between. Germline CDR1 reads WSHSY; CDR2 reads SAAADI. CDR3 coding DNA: TGCGCCAGCAGTGTGGGCCTGAACACTGAAGCTTTCTTT. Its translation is CASSVGLNTEAFF.

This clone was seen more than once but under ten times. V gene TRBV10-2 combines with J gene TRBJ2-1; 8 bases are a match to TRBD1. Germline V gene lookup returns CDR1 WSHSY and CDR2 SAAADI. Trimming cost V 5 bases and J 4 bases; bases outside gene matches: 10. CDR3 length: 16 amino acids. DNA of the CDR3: TGCGCCAGCAGTCAAATTGACAGGGGCTATTACAATGAGCAGTTCTTC. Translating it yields CASSQIDRGYYNEQFF.

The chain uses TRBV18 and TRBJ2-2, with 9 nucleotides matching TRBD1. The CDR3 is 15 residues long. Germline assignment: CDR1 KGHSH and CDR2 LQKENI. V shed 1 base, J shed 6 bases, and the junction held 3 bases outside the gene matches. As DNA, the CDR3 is TGTGCCAGCTCACCACGGGGGACAGGGTCCGGGGAGCTGTTTTTT. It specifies CASSPRGTGSGELFF. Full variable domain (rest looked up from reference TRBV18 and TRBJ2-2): NAGVMQNPRHLVRRRGQEARLRCSPMKGHSHVYWYRQLPEEGLKFMVYLQKENIIDESGMPKERFSAEFPKEGPSILRIQQVVRGDSAAYFCASSPRGTGSGELFFGEGSRLTVL.

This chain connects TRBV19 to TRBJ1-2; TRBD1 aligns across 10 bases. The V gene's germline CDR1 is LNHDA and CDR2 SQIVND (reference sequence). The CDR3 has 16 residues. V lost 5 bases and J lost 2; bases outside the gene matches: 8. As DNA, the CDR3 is TGTGCCAGTAGTCCTCTTGGGGGACAGGGGAACTATGGCTACACCTTC. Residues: CASSPLGGQGNYGYTF. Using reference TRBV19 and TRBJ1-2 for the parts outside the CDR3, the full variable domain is DGGITQSPKYLFRKEGQNVTLSCEQNLNHDAMYWYRQDPGQGLRLIYYSQIVNDFQKGDIAEGYSVSREKKESFPLTVTSAQKNPTAFYLCASSPLGGQGNYGYTFGSGTRLTVV.

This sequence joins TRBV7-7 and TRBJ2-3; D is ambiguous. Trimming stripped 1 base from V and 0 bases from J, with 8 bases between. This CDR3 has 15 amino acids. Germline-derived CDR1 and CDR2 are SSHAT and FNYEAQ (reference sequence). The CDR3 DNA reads TGTGCCAGCAGCTTAGGCCCAGGAAGCACAGATACGCAGTATTTT. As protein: CASSLGPGSTDTQYF. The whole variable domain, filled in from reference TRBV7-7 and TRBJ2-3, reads GAGVSQSPRYKVTKRGQDVTLRCDPISSHATLYWYQQALGQGPEFLTYFNYEAQPDKSGLPSDRFSAERPEGSISTLTIQRTEQRDSAMYRCASSLGPGSTDTQYFGPGTRLTVL.

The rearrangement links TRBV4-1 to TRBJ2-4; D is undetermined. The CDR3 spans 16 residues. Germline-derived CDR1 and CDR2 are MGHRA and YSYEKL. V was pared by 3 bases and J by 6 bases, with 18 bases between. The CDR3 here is CASSHVGETFGNIQYF. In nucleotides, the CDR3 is TGCGCCAGCAGCCATGTGGGCGAGACCTTCGGAAACATTCAGTACTTC.

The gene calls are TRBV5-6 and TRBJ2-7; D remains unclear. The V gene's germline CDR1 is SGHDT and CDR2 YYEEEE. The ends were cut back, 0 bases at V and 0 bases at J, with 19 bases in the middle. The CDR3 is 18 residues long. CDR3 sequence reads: CASSLDGGGIFLSYEQYF. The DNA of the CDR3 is TGTGCCAGCAGCTTGGACGGTGGCGGAATATTCCTCTCCTACGAGCAGTACTTC.

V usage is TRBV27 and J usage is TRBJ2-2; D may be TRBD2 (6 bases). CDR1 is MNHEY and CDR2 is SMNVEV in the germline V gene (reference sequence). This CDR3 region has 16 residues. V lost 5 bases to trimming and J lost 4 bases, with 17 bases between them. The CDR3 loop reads CASSPRTKRATGELFF. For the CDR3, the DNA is TGTGCCAGCAGTCCCCGGACTAAGAGGGCCACCGGGGAGCTGTTTTTT.

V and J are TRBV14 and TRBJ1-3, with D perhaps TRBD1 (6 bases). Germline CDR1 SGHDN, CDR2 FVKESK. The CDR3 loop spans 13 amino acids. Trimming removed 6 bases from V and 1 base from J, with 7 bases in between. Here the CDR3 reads CASSQGSGNTIYF. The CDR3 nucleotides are TGTGCCAGCAGTCAGGGGTCTGGAAACACCATATATTTT.

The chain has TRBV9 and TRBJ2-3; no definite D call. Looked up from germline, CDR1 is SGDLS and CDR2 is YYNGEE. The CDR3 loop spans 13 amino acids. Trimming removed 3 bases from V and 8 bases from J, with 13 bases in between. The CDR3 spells CASSATELGTQYF. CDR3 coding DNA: TGTGCCAGCAGCGCCACAGAGTTGGGTACGCAGTATTTT. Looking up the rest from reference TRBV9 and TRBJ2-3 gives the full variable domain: DSGVTQTPKHLITATGQRVTLRCSPRSGDLSVYWYQQSLDQGLQFLIQYYNGEERAKGNILERFSAQQFPDLHSELNLSSLELGDSALYFCASSATELGTQYFGPGTRLTVL.

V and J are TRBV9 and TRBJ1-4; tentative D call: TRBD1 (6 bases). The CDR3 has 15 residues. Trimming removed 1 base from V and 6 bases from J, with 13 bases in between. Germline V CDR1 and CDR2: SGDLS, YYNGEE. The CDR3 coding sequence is TGTGCCAGCAGCGTAACGACAGGATGGGATGAAAAACTGTTTTTT. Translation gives CASSVTTGWDEKLFF.

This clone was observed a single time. The CDR3 DNA reads TGTGCCATCAACACGGGAACTCTTAAAAGCTATGGCTACACCTTC. This sequence encodes CAINTGTLKSYGYTF. J is TRBJ1-2 and V is TRBV10-3; D unclear. Trimming removed 7 bases from V and 4 bases from J, with 19 bases in between. There are 15 residues in the CDR3. Germline V gene sequence: CDR1 ENHRY, CDR2 SYGVKD.